This T cell receptor gamma chain was captured by sequencing in a study of Vδ1+ human thymocytes. Regarding the study as a whole: The authors advised highly purified populations and single-cell validation. Thymic TRG and TRD repertoires appeared highly polyclonal, with Gaussian CDR3 length distributions.

Germline-derived CDR1 and CDR2 are EGSTGY and YDSYTSSV. The CDR3 spans 18 residues. The V gene end was trimmed by 3 bases and the J gene end by 0 bases; junction bases not matched to a gene: 17. Points on this clone: No antigen is known for it.

Extracted RNA was reverse transcribed into cDNA. The CDR3 regions were amplified by multiplex PCR from V-gene primers to a constant-region primer. TCRdb reprocessed the multiplex PCR reads using CATT. The sample lists tens of thousands of gamma-chain clones, around 20% occurring once. The chain employs TRGV4 and TRGJ1 or TRGJ2. The sequencing input was Vdelta1+ gamma-delta thymocytes from the thymus. Subset: FACS-sorted CD3+ TCRalphabeta- TCRVdelta1+ TCRVdelta2- thymocytes. The TCR was taken from a girl younger than two who had congenital heart surgery. This CDR3 is CATWDPLNPNSNYYKKLF. The CDR3 DNA is TGTGCCACCTGGGATCCGCTAAACCCGAATTCGAATTATTATAAGAAACTCTTT.